The 5 T cell receptor beta chains presented below share a single source sample, sequenced in a study of blood T cell repertoires in COVID-19. Only in-frame clones appear in the TCRdb table, and some are missing; sequencing was by immunoSEQ multiplex PCR. The table includes almost 200,000 clones, over 80% detected once. Material: peripheral blood. The receptor set was obtained from a man in his 60s with COVID-19, enrolled during active disease.

The rearrangement links TRBV2 to TRBJ1-4; D is undetermined. The CDR3 has 14 residues. The germline CDR1 and CDR2 sequences are SNHLY and FYNNEI. Trimming removed 1 base from V and 5 bases from J, with 8 bases in between. CDR3 sequence reads: CASSEGQRNEKLFF. The CDR3 nucleotides read TGTGCCAGCAGTGAAGGACAAAGAAATGAAAAACTGTTTTTT.

This clone was seen a few times. The V gene is TRBV11-2, the J gene TRBJ2-7; 7 bases match TRBD1. The junction had 13 bases not matched to a gene; V was cut back by 5 bases and J by 6 bases. Germline V gene lookup returns CDR1 SGHAT and CDR2 FQNNGV. This CDR3 contains 15 residues. For the CDR3, the DNA is TGTGCCAGCAGCGCAGGGGGTACTGGGGTCACCGAGCAGTACTTC. It specifies CASSAGGTGVTEQYF.

The chain uses TRBV9 and TRBJ1-1; the match to TRBD1 covers 7 bases. Germline CDR1 reads SGDLS; CDR2 reads YYNGEE. This CDR3 spans 17 amino acids. The V and J ends lost 3 bases and 1 base, in that order; junction bases with no gene match: 12. Written as DNA, the CDR3 is TGTGCCAGCAGCGCCACAGGGGTGGCGGCGGGGAACACTGAAGCTTTCTTT. It codes for CASSATGVAAGNTEAFF.

The chain links TRBV6-5 to TRBJ2-1, with a weak D call TRBD2 (5 bases). The CDR3 totals 13 residues. Germline-derived CDR1 and CDR2 are MNHEY and SVGAGI. V gave up 6 bases and J gave up 1 base, with 7 bases separating them. CDR3 region: CASRGSSYNEQFF. As DNA, the CDR3 is TGTGCCAGCAGGGGGAGTTCCTACAATGAGCAGTTCTTC.

This chain joins TRBV28 and TRBJ1-5; D call uncertain. Germline V gives CDR1 MDHEN, CDR2 SYDVKM. V shed 4 bases and J shed 4 bases, with 11 bases lying between them. This CDR3 comprises 14 residues. The CDR3 DNA reads as TGTGCCAGCAGTTCCCAGGCCGGTAATCAGCCCCAGCATTTT. It encodes CASSSQAGNQPQHF.